Listed below are T cell receptor beta chains from one sample, sequenced in a study of blood T cell repertoires in COVID-19. Here immunoSEQ multiplex PCR was the method, and the copy in TCRdb shows in-frame clones only, minus some. The sample has around 500,000 clones; approximately 83% are singletons. The material sequenced was peripheral blood. The receptors here all came from a human donor in a cohort sampled during active COVID-19. Each CDR3 is given with its conserved first and last residue. D genes are given only for firm matches.

j_gene: TRBJ1-1; d_gene: NA; v_gene: TRBV6-4; CDR3aa: CASSPTWVSTEAFF; CDR3nt: TGTGCCAGCAGCCCGACTTGGGTTAGCACTGAAGCTTTCTTT
j_gene: TRBJ2-3; d_gene: NA; v_gene: TRBV15; CDR3aa: CATSRESEGLGDTQYF; CDR3nt: TGTGCCACCAGCAGAGAAAGCGAGGGCCTGGGAGATACGCAGTATTTT
j_gene: TRBJ1-2; d_gene: TRBD1; v_gene: TRBV9; CDR3aa: CASSVAAGQPYGYTF; CDR3nt: TGTGCCAGCAGCGTAGCTGCGGGACAGCCCTATGGCTACACCTTC
j_gene: TRBJ2-2; d_gene: NA; v_gene: TRBV9; CDR3aa: CASSPDSHTGELFF; CDR3nt: TGTGCCAGCAGCCCCGACAGTCACACCGGGGAGCTGTTTTTT
j_gene: TRBJ1-3; d_gene: NA; v_gene: TRBV3-1/TRBV3-2; CDR3aa: CASSQDPGMGTGNTIYF; CDR3nt: TGTGCCAGCAGCCAAGATCCGGGGATGGGAACTGGAAACACCATATATTTT
j_gene: TRBJ2-1; d_gene: TRBD1; v_gene: TRBV9; CDR3aa: CASSQETRDRVYNEQFF; CDR3nt: TGTGCCAGCAGCCAAGAAACCCGGGACAGGGTCTACAATGAGCAGTTCTTC
j_gene: TRBJ2-7; d_gene: TRBD2; v_gene: TRBV30; CDR3aa: CAWRPYGTSRNREYF; CDR3nt: TGTGCCTGGAGGCCTTACGGGACTAGCCGTAACCGTGAGTACTTC
j_gene: TRBJ2-7; d_gene: NA; v_gene: TRBV15; CDR3aa: CATSRDPAYEQYF; CDR3nt: TGTGCCACCAGCAGAGATCCAGCCTACGAGCAGTACTTC
j_gene: TRBJ2-1; d_gene: TRBD2; v_gene: TRBV7-9; CDR3aa: CASSPSTSGRANEQFF; CDR3nt: TGTGCCAGCAGCCCATCCACTAGCGGGAGAGCCAATGAGCAGTTCTTC
j_gene: TRBJ2-1; d_gene: TRBD2; v_gene: TRBV10-2; CDR3aa: CASSEITGGPGEQFF; CDR3nt: TGCGCCAGCAGTGAAATTACGGGAGGGCCAGGTGAGCAGTTCTTC
j_gene: TRBJ1-1; d_gene: NA; v_gene: TRBV5-1; CDR3aa: CASSLRGQENTEAFF; CDR3nt: TGCGCCAGCAGCTTGAGGGGTCAGGAGAACACTGAAGCTTTCTTT